A single T cell receptor (beta chain) is shown here with its context. Source study methods: Estimation of nucleated cell counts was performed using reference gene primer amplification. Assay: immunoSEQ multiplex PCR; the TCRdb copy retains only in-frame clones and omits some. The D gene and trimming were derived from the DNA, and the V and J assignments and clone size from that table. The sample contains 400,000 to 550,000 clones, more than 85% of which appear only once. These data are taken from a study of blood T cell repertoires in COVID-19. V lost 5 bases, J lost 7 bases, and 17 bases lay in between. The germline V gene has CDR1 MDHEN and CDR2 SYDVKM. CDR3 length equals 14 residues.

This clonotype was obtained from a woman under 40 with acute or convalescent COVID-19. The J gene is TRBJ1-2, the V gene TRBV28; the D gene is possibly TRBD1 (5 bases). The sample was peripheral blood. The CDR3 region is CASSPTDSARGYTF. The CDR3 DNA is TGTGCCAGCAGTCCTACTGACAGTGCGCGTGGCTACACCTTC.